The present T cell receptor beta chain was sequenced within a study of blood T cell repertoires in COVID-19. V dropped 0 bases and J dropped 10 bases, with 10 bases sitting between them. The CDR3 is 12 amino acids. Germline V gives CDR1 SGHRS, CDR2 YFSETQ. Only in-frame clones appear in the TCRdb table, and some are missing; sequencing was by immunoSEQ multiplex PCR. The data show fewer than 300,000 clones, with approximately 86% seen just once and roughly 0.87% held by the top ten. The chain carries TRBV5-1 and TRBJ1-1; maybe TRBD1 (5 bases). The sequencing input was peripheral blood. The sequence came from a human donor with COVID-19, enrolled during active disease. The donor label of this sample is uncertain. The CDR3 DNA sequence: TGCGCCAGCAGCTTGGAGGGACTGCTAGCTTTCTTT. Translation gives CASSLEGLLAFF.